This T cell receptor (beta chain) derives from a study of T cells in Graves' hyperthyroidism and ophthalmopathy. Findings of the study overall: The blood repertoire included most of the expanded thyroid clonotypes above 0.001.

Amplification of TCR beta CDR3 regions was performed using RNA transcripts as template. The HTBI primer set was used in a first-round RT-PCR of the TCR CDR3. From the multiplex PCR reads, TCRdb called clonotypes with MiXCR, one entry per CDR3 protein. Among a few hundred thousand distinct CDR3 sequences, about 13% were seen once, and the ten largest hold 30% to 40%. The germline V and J ends were trimmed by 0 bases and 4 bases, with 12 bases remaining between them. This CDR3 has 16 residues. Germline V gene lookup returns CDR1 LNHNV and CDR2 YYDKDF (reference sequence). The table lists this clonotype with a few counts. Its antigen remains unknown. In the ophthalmopathy cohort, Clinical Activity Score was at least 3, NOSPECS grade at least 4, and duration under 3 months.

V gene TRBV15 combines with J gene TRBJ2-2; D possibly corresponds to TRBD2 (6 bases). This receptor was identified in a middle-aged woman with Graves' ophthalmopathy. The sequenced sample consisted of blood. CDR3 residues: CATSRDPSESTGELFF. CDR3 nucleotide sequence: TGTGCCACCAGCAGAGATCCTAGCGAGTCCACCGGGGAGCTGTTTTTT.